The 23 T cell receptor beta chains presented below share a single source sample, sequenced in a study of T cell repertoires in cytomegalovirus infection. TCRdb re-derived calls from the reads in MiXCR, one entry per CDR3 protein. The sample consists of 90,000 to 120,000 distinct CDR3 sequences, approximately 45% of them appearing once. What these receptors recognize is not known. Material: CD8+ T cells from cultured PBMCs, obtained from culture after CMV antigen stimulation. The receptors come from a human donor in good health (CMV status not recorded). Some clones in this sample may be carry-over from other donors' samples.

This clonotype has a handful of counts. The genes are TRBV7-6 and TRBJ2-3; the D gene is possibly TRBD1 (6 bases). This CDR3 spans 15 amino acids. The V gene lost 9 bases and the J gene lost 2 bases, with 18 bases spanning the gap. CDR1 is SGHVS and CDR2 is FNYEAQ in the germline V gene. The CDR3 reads CASNPTGSYTDTQYF. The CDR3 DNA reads TGTGCCAGTAACCCTACAGGGTCCTACACAGATACGCAGTATTTT.

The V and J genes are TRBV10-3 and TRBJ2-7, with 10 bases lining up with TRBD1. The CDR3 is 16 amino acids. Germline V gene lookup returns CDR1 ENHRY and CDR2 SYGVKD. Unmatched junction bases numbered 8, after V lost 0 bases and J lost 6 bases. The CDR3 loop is CAISESETGGFGEQYF. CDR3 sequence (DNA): TGTGCCATCAGTGAGTCCGAGACAGGGGGCTTTGGCGAGCAGTACTTC.

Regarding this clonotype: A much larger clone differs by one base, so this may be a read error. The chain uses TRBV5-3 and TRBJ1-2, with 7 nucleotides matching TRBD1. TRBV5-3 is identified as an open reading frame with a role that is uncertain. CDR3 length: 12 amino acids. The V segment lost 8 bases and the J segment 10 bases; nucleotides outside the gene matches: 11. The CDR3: CASSDRDRDYTF. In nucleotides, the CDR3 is TGTGCCAGCAGCGACCGGGACAGAGACTACACCTTC.

In DNA form, the CDR3 reads TGTGCCAGCAGTTTGCAGGGCAATAATTCACCCCTCCACTTT. Translation: CASSLQGNNSPLHF. The rearrangement links TRBV27 to TRBJ1-6; tentatively, D is TRBD1 (5 bases). Germline V gene lookup returns CDR1 MNHEY and CDR2 SMNVEV (reference sequence). V lost 3 bases to trimming and J lost 5 bases, with 8 bases between them. CDR3 size: 14 residues.

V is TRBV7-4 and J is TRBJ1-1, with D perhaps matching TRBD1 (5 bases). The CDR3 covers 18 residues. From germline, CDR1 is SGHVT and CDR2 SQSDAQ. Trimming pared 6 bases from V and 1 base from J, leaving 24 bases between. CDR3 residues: CASRPGRGATITNTEAFF. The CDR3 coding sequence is TGTGCCAGCAGACCCGGGCGAGGGGCAACAATAACGAACACTGAAGCTTTCTTT. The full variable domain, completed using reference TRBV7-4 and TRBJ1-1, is GAGVSQSPRYKVAKRGRDVALRCDSISGHVTLYWYRQTLGQGSEVLTYSQSDAQRDKSGRPSGRFSAERPERSVSTLKIQRTEQGDSAVYLCASRPGRGATITNTEAFFGQGTRLTVV.

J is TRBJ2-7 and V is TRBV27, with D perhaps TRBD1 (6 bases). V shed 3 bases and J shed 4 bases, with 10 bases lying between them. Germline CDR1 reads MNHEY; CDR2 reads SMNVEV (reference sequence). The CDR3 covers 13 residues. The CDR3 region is CASSFQGQYEQYF. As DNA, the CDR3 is TGTGCCAGCAGTTTCCAGGGGCAGTACGAGCAGTACTTC.

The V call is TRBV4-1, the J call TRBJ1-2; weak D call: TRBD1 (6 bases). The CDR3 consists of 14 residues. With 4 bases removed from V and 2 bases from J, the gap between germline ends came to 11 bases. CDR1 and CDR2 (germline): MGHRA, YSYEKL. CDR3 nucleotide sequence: TGCGCCAGCAGCCCGGACAGCGAGAACTATGGCTACACCTTC. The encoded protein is CASSPDSENYGYTF.

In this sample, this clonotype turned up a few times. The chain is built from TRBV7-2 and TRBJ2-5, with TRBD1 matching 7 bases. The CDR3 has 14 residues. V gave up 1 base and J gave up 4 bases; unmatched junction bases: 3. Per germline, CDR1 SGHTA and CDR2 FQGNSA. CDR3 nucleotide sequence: TGTGCCAGCAGCTTAGGACAGGGCCTAGAGACCCAGTACTTC. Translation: CASSLGQGLETQYF.

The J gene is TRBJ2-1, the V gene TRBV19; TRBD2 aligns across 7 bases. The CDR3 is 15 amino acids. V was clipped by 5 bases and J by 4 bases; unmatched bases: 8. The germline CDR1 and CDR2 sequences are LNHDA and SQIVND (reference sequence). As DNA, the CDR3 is TGTGCCAGTAGTCCCACCCCGGGGGGTTACAATGAGCAGTTCTTC. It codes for CASSPTPGGYNEQFF.

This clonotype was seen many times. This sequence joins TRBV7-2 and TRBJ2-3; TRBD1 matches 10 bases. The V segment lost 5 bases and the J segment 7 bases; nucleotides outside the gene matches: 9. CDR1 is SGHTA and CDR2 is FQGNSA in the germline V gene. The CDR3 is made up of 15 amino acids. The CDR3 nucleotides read TGTGCCAGCAGCCCGGGGACAGGGGTGAGAAATACGCAGTATTTT. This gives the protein CASSPGTGVRNTQYF.

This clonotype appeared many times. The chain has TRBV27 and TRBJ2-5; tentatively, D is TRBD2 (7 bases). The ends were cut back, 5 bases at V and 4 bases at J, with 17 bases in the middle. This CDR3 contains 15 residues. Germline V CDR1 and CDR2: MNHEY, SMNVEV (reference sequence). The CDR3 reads CASSPIRGGAETQYF. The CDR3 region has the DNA TGTGCCAGCAGTCCGATTCGTGGGGGGGCAGAGACCCAGTACTTC.

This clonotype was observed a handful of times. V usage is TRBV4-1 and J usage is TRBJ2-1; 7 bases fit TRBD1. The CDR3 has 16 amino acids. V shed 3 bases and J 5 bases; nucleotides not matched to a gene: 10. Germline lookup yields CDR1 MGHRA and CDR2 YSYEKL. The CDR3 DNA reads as TGCGCCAGCAGCCACCAGACAGGGCTTCCCGACAATGAGCAGTTCTTC. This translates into CASSHQTGLPDNEQFF.

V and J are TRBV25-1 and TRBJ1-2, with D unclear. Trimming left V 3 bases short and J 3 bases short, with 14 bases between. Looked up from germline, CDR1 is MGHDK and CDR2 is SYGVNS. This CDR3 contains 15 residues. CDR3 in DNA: TGTGCCAGCAGTGATATGCAGGTCGAGCACTATGGCTACACCTTC. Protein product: CASSDMQVEHYGYTF.

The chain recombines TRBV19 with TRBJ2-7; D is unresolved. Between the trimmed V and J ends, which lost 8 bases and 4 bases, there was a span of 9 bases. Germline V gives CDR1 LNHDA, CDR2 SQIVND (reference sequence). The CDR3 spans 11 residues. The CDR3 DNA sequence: TGTGCCAGTCGTGAAGGGTACGAGCAGTACTTC. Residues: CASREGYEQYF.

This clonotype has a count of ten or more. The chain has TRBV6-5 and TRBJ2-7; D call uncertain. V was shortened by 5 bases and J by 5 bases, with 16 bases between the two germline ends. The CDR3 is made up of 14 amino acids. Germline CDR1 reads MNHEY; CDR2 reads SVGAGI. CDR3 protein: CASSQDGLFHEQYF. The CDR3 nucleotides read TGTGCCAGCAGTCAGGACGGCCTCTTCCACGAGCAGTACTTC.

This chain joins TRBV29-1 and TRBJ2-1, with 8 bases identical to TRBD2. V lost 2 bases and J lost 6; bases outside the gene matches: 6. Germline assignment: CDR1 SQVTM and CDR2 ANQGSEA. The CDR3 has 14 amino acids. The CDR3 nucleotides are TGCAGCGTTGAAATCCGGGGGGGCGGCAATGAGCAGTTCTTC. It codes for CSVEIRGGGNEQFF.

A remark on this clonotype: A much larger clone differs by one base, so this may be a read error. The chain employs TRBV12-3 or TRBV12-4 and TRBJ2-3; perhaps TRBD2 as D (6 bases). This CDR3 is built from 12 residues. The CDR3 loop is CASSWDSSTRYF. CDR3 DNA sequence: TGTGCCAGCAGCTGGGACTCTTCTACGCGGTATTTT.

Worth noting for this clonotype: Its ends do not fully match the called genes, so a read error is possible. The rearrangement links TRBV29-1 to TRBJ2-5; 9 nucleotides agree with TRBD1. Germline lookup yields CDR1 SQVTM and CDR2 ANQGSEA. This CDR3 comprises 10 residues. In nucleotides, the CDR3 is TGCAGCGTTGATGACGGACAGGGGACTTTC. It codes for CSVDDGQGTF.

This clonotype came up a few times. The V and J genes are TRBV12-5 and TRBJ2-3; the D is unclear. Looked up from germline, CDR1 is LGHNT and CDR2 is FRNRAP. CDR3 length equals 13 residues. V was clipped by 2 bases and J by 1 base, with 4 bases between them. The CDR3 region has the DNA TGTGCTAGTGGTTTGCCGGGCACAGATACGCAGTATTTT. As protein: CASGLPGTDTQYF.

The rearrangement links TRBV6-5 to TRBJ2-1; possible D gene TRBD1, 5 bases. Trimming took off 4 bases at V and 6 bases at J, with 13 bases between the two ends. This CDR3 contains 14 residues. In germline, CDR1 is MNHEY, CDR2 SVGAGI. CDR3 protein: CASSSPGSVNEQFF. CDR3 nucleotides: TGTGCCAGCAGTTCCCCAGGGTCCGTCAATGAGCAGTTCTTC.

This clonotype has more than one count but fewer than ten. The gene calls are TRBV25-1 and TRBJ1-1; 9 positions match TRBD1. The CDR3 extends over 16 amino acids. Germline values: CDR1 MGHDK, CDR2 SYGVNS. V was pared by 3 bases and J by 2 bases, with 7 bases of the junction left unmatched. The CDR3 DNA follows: TGTGCCAGCAGTGACCCTACAGGGGGCGGTAACACTGAAGCTTTCTTT. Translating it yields CASSDPTGGGNTEAFF.

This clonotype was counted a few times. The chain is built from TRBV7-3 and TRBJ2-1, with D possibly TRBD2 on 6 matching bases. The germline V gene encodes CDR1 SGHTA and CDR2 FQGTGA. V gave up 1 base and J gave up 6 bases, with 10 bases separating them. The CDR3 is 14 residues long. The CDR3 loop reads CASSLMVGSNEQFF. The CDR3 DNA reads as TGTGCCAGCAGCTTAATGGTCGGGAGCAATGAGCAGTTCTTC.

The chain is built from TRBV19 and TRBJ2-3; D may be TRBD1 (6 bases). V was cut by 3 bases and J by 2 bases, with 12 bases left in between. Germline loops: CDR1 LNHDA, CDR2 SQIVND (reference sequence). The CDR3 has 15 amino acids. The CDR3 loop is CASSIRRTDTDTQYF. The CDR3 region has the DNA TGTGCCAGTAGTATCCGGAGGACAGACACAGATACGCAGTATTTT. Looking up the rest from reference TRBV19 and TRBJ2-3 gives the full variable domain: DGGITQSPKYLFRKEGQNVTLSCEQNLNHDAMYWYRQDPGQGLRLIYYSQIVNDFQKGDIAEGYSVSREKKESFPLTVTSAQKNPTAFYLCASSIRRTDTDTQYFGPGTRLTVL.